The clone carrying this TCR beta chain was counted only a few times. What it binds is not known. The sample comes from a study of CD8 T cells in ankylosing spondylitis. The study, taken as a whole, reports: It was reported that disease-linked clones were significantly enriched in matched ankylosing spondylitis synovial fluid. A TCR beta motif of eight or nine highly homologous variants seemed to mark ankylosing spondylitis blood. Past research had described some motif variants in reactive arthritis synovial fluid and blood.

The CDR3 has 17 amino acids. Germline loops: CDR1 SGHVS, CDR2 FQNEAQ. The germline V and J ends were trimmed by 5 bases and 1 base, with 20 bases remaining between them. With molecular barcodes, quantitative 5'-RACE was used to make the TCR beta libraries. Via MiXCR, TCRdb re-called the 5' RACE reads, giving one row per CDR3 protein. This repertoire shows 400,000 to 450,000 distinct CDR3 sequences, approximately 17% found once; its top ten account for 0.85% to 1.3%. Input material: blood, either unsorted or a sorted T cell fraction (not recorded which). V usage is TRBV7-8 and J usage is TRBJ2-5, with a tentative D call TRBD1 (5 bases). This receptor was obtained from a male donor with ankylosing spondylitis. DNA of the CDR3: TGTGCCAGCAGCACGGACGCCCCAGGGTGGCCCCAAGAGACCCAGTACTTC. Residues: CASSTDAPGWPQETQYF.